The 18 T cell receptor beta chains below all came from one sample that was sequenced in a study of T cell changes during pregnancy in multiple sclerosis. Assay: immunoSEQ multiplex PCR; the TCRdb copy retains only in-frame clones and omits some. The repertoire includes approximately 85,000 clones, 94% of them detected once, and roughly 2.5% sits in the top ten. The starting material was peripheral blood, obtained in the third trimester of pregnancy. The receptors stem from a female donor with multiple sclerosis, enrolled in a pregnancy study.

J is TRBJ1-2 and V is TRBV10-3; 8 nucleotides match TRBD1. The germline CDR1 and CDR2 sequences are ENHRY and SYGVKD. The CDR3 loop spans 12 amino acids. V dropped 11 bases and J dropped 3; count of bases not matched to a gene: 5. In nucleotides, the CDR3 is TGTGCCGCAAGACAGGGGCACTATGGCTACACCTTC. It is translated as CAARQGHYGYTF.

V gene TRBV2 combines with J gene TRBJ2-7, with 11 bases that match TRBD1. The V gene's germline CDR1 is SNHLY and CDR2 FYNNEI. The CDR3 is 16 residues long. Trimming at V came to 8 bases and at J to 7 bases, leaving 16 bases not matched to a gene. CDR3 in amino acids: CASDLGIGQGAGEQYF. CDR3 sequence (DNA): TGTGCCAGCGACCTAGGGATAGGACAGGGGGCAGGGGAGCAGTACTTC.

The rearrangement uses TRBV4-1 and TRBJ1-1, with 7 bases identical to TRBD1. The V and J ends lost 4 bases and 8 bases, in that order; junction bases with no gene match: 4. The CDR3 length is 12 residues. Germline V CDR1 and CDR2: MGHRA, YSYEKL. The CDR3 DNA sequence: TGCGCCAGCAGCCCCCTACAGGGGGAAGCTTTCTTT. Translating gives CASSPLQGEAFF.

The V call is TRBV11-2, the J call TRBJ2-1; maybe TRBD1 (5 bases). The CDR3 runs to 12 residues. Trimming cost V 1 base and J 8 bases, with 6 bases left between them. Looked up from germline, CDR1 is SGHAT and CDR2 is FQNNGV. The CDR3 nucleotides are TGTGCCAGCAGCTTAGTCAGGGATGAGCAGTTCTTC. It encodes CASSLVRDEQFF.

J is TRBJ2-7 and V is TRBV11-2, with TRBD1 identical over 8 bases. Germline V gene lookup returns CDR1 SGHAT and CDR2 FQNNGV. The trim removed 3 bases at V and 0 bases at J, leaving 1 base unmatched. The CDR3 contains 14 residues. CDR3 loop: CASSFGTGSYEQYF. The CDR3 DNA reads TGTGCCAGCAGCTTCGGGACAGGCTCCTACGAGCAGTACTTC.

The chain recombines TRBV9 with TRBJ1-1, with D possibly matching TRBD1 (5 bases). The V gene lost 4 bases and the J gene lost 4 bases, with 11 bases spanning the gap. Looked up from germline, CDR1 is SGDLS and CDR2 is YYNGEE. The CDR3 sequence is 13 residues long. The DNA for the CDR3 is TGTGCCAGCAGCACTAACGGGGGCACTGAAGCTTTCTTT. Protein product: CASSTNGGTEAFF.

This chain uses TRBV5-1 with TRBJ2-7, with TRBD1 as a possible D gene (5 bases). The CDR3 runs to 16 residues. The V gene's germline CDR1 is SGHRS and CDR2 YFSETQ. V gave up 2 bases and J gave up 0 bases, with 15 bases separating them. CDR3 DNA: TGCGCCAGCAGCTTTAATATACAGGATATCTCCTACGAGCAGTACTTC. Translation: CASSFNIQDISYEQYF.

This chain uses TRBV2 with TRBJ1-6; D remains unclear. V shed 1 base and J shed 6 bases, with 10 bases lying between them. There are 15 residues in the CDR3. Germline assignment: CDR1 SNHLY and CDR2 FYNNEI. The CDR3 sequence is CASSEGGLGNSPLHF. In nucleotides, the CDR3 is TGTGCCAGCAGTGAAGGAGGGTTGGGTAATTCACCCCTCCACTTT.

The V gene is TRBV9, the J gene TRBJ1-2; no definite D call. The V gene lost 3 bases and the J gene lost 8 bases, with 11 bases spanning the gap. The V gene's germline CDR1 is SGDLS and CDR2 YYNGEE. This CDR3 has 12 amino acids. This CDR3 is CASSAAGGGYTF. In DNA form, the CDR3 reads TGTGCCAGCAGCGCTGCAGGTGGAGGCTACACCTTC.

This chain connects TRBV15 to TRBJ1-4; 8 nucleotides line up with TRBD1. Germline CDR1 reads LNHNV; CDR2 reads YYDKDF (reference sequence). The CDR3 consists of 16 residues. V lost 0 bases and J lost 7; bases outside the gene matches: 7. CDR3 sequence: CATSRDRAGGSEKLFF. The CDR3 DNA reads TGTGCCACCAGCAGAGATCGGGCAGGGGGCTCTGAAAAACTGTTTTTT.

The chain joins TRBV7-8 to TRBJ2-5; D uncertain. Deletions cut 4 bases from V and 1 base from J, with 4 bases between. Looked up from germline, CDR1 is SGHVS and CDR2 is FQNEAQ. The CDR3 runs to 12 residues. The DNA of the CDR3 is TGTGCCAGCAGCTCCTTCCAAGAGACCCAGTACTTC. It encodes CASSSFQETQYF.

The chain joins TRBV2 to TRBJ1-2, with TRBD1 identical over 9 bases. The germline V gene encodes CDR1 SNHLY and CDR2 FYNNEI. V was pared by 6 bases and J by 4 bases, with 15 bases of the junction left unmatched. This CDR3 region has 17 residues. CDR3 amino acids: CASSEPSQGAVSYGYTF. CDR3 DNA: TGTGCCAGCAGCGAGCCATCACAGGGGGCTGTAAGCTATGGCTACACCTTC.

The CDR3: CASSHEQALSGNTIYF. The CDR3 DNA sequence: TGTGCCAGCAGCCATGAACAGGCACTCTCTGGAAACACCATATATTTT. The V call is TRBV4-2, the J call TRBJ1-3; the D gene is possibly TRBD1 (5 bases). Germline CDR1 reads LGHNA; CDR2 reads YNFKEQ. Deletions cut 3 bases from V and 0 bases from J, with 12 bases between. The CDR3 is 16 residues long.

This chain uses TRBV7-9 with TRBJ2-2; 7 bases line up with TRBD2. The CDR3 is made up of 13 amino acids. Germline V lookup: CDR1 SEHNR, CDR2 FQNEAQ (reference sequence). The V segment lost 5 bases and the J segment 4 bases; nucleotides outside the gene matches: 1. This CDR3 reads CASSRGVTGELFF. The CDR3 nucleotides are TGTGCCAGCAGCCGGGGGGTCACCGGGGAGCTGTTTTTT.

In this sample, this clone turned up once. This chain connects TRBV2 to TRBJ2-7, with D possibly matching TRBD1 (5 bases). From germline, CDR1 is SNHLY and CDR2 FYNNEI. The V and J ends lost 0 bases and 3 bases respectively, with 12 bases between them. This CDR3 spans 15 amino acids. The chain's CDR3 is CASSEAPREGYEQYF. The DNA for the CDR3 is TGTGCCAGCAGTGAAGCGCCCAGGGAAGGCTACGAGCAGTACTTC.

The CDR3 here is CASSSEEKLFF. The CDR3 bases are TGTGCCAGCAGTTCGGAGGAAAAACTGTTTTTT. This chain uses TRBV6-6 with TRBJ1-4; D not certain. Looked up from germline, CDR1 is MNHNY and CDR2 is SVGAGI (reference sequence). The V end lost 4 bases, the J end lost 8 bases, and 5 bases lay between the germline ends. CDR3 size: 11 residues.

V usage is TRBV6-1 and J usage is TRBJ2-7; D may be TRBD1 (5 bases). The V gene's germline CDR1 is MNHNS and CDR2 SASEGT. There are 13 residues in the CDR3. V lost 5 bases and J lost 0, with 8 bases in between. CDR3 residues: CASSNGASYEQYF. The CDR3 coding sequence is TGTGCCAGCAGTAATGGGGCCTCCTACGAGCAGTACTTC.

V usage is TRBV13 and J usage is TRBJ2-2; 7 bases align to TRBD2. With V trimmed by 10 bases and J by 5 bases, 10 bases remained unmatched. Germline V gene data show CDR1 as PRHDT and CDR2 as FYEKMQ (reference sequence). CDR3 length: 14 amino acids. CDR3 protein: CATRRGVGTGELFF. The CDR3 nucleotides read TGTGCCACCCGACGGGGGGTAGGAACCGGGGAGCTGTTTTTT.